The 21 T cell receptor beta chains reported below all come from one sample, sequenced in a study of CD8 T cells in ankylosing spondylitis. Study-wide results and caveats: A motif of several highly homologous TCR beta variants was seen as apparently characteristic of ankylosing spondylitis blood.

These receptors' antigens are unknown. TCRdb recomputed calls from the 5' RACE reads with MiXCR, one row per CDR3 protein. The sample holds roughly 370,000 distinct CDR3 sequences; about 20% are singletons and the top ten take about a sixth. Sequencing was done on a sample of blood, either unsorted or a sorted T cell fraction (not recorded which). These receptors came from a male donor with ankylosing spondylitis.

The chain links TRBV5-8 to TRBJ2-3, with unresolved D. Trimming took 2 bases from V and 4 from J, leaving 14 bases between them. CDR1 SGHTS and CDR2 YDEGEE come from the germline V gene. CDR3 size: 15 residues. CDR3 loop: CASSFSRISPDTQYF. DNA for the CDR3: TGTGCCAGCAGCTTTTCACGGATATCCCCAGATACGCAGTATTTT.

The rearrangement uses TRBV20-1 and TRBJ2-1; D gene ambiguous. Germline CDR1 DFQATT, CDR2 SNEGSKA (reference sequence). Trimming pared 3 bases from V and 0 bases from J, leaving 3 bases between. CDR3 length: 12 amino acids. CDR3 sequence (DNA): TGCAGTGCTAGCCGCTCCTACAATGAGCAGTTCTTC. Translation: CSASRSYNEQFF.

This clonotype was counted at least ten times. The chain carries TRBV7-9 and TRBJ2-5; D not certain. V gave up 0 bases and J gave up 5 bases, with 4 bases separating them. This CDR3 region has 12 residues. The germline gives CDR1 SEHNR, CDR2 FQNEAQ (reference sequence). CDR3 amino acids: CASSLAGETQYF. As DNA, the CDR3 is TGTGCCAGCAGCTTAGCCGGCGAGACCCAGTACTTC. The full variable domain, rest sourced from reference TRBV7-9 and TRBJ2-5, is DTGVSQNPRHKITKRGQNVTFRCDPISEHNRLYWYRQTLGQGPEFLTYFQNEAQLEKSRLLSDRFSAERPKGSFSTLEIQRTEQGDSAMYLCASSLAGETQYFGPGTRLLVL.

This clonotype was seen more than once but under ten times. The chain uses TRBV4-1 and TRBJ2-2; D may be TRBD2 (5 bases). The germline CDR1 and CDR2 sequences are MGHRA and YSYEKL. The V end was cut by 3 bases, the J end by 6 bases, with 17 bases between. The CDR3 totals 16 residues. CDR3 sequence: CASSQPGSLPSGELFF. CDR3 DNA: TGCGCCAGCAGCCAGCCGGGATCACTTCCCTCCGGGGAGCTGTTTTTT.

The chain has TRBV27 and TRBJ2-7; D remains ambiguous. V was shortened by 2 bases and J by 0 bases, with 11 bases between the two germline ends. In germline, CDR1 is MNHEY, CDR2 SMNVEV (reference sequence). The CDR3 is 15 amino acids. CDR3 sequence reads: CASSLDGVPSYEQYF. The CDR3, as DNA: TGTGCCAGCAGTTTAGATGGAGTGCCCTCCTACGAGCAGTACTTC.

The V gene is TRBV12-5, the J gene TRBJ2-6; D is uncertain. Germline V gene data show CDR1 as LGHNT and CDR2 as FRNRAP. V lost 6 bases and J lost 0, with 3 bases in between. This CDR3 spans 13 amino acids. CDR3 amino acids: CASGNSGANVLTF. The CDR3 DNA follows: TGTGCTAGTGGCAACTCTGGGGCCAACGTCCTGACTTTC.

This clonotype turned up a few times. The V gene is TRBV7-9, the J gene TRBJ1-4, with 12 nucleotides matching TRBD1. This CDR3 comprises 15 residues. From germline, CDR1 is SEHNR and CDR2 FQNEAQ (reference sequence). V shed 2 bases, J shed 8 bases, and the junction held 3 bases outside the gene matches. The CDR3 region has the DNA TGTGCCAGCAGCTTAACCGGGACAGGGGGCGAAAAACTGTTTTTT. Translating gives CASSLTGTGGEKLFF.

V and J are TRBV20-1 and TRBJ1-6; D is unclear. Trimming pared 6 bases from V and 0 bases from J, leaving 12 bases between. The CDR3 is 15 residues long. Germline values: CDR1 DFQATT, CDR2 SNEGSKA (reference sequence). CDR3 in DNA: TGCAGTGCGCCAACAAGGAGCTCCTATAATTCACCCCTCCACTTT. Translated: CSAPTRSSYNSPLHF.

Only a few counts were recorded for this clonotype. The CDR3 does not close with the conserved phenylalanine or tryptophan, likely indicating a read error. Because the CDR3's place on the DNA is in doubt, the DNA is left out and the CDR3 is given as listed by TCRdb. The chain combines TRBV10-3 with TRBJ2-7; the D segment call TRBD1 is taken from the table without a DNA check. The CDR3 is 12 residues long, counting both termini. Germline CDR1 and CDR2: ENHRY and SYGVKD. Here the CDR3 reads CAISEFIGPGIY.

The CDR3 region has the DNA TGCGCCAGCAGCTTGGTAGCGGGAGGGTACGGTGAGCAGTTCTTC. Translation: CASSLVAGGYGEQFF. J is TRBJ2-1 and V is TRBV5-1; 11 nucleotides agree with TRBD2. The CDR3 has 15 residues. V was pared by 0 bases and J by 9 bases, with 5 bases of the junction left unmatched. Germline lookup yields CDR1 SGHRS and CDR2 YFSETQ.

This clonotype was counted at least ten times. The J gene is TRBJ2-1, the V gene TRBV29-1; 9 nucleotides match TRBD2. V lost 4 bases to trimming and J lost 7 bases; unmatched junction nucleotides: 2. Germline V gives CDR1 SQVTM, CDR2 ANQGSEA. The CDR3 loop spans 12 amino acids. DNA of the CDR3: TGCAGCGTTGTGACTAGCGGTAATGAGCAGTTCTTC. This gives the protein CSVVTSGNEQFF.

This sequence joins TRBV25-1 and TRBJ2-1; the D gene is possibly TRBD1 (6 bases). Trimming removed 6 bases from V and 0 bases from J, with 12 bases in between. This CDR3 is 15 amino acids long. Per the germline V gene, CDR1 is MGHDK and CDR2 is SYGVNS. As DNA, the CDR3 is TGTGCCAGCAGAGCCGGGACACACTCCTACAATGAGCAGTTCTTC. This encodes CASRAGTHSYNEQFF.

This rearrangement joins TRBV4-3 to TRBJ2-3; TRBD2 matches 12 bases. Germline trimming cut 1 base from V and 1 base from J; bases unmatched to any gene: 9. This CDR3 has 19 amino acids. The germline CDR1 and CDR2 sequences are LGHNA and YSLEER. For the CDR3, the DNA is TGCGCCAGCAGCCAAGGAGTCCTAGCGGGAGGGCTGCGCACAGATACGCAGTATTTT. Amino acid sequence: CASSQGVLAGGLRTDTQYF.

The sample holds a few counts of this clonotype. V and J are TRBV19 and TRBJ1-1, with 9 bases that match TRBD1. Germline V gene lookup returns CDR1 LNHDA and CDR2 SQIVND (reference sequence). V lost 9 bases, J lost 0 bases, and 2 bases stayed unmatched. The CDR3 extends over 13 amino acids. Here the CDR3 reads CARGQGMNTEAFF. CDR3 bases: TGTGCCAGAGGACAGGGGATGAACACTGAAGCTTTCTTT. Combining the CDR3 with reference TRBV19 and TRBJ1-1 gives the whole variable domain DGGITQSPKYLFRKEGQNVTLSCEQNLNHDAMYWYRQDPGQGLRLIYYSQIVNDFQKGDIAEGYSVSREKKESFPLTVTSAQKNPTAFYLCARGQGMNTEAFFGQGTRLTVV.

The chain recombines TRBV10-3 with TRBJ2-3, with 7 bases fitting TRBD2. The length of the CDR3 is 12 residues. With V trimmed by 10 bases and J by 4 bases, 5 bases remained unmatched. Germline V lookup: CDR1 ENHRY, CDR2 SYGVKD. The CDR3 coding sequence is TGTGCCACCAGGGAGGGCGCAGATACGCAGTATTTT. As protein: CATREGADTQYF.

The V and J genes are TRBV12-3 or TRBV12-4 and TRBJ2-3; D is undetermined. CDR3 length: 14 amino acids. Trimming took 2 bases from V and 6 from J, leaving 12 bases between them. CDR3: CASSLNRRMDTQYF. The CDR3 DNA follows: TGTGCCAGCAGTTTAAACCGACGGATGGATACGCAGTATTTT.

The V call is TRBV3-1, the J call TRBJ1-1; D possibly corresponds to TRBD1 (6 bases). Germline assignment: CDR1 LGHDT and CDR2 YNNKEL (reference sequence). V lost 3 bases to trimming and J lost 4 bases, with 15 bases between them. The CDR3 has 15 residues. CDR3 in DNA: TGTGCCAGCAGCCAGTCGGGGGGCTTGGGCACTGAAGCTTTCTTT. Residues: CASSQSGGLGTEAFF.

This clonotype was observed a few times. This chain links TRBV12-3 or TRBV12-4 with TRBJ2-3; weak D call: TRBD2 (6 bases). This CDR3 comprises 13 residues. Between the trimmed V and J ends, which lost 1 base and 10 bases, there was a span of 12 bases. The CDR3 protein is CASSLDAGMAQYF. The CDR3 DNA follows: TGTGCCAGCAGTTTAGATGCGGGGATGGCGCAGTATTTT.

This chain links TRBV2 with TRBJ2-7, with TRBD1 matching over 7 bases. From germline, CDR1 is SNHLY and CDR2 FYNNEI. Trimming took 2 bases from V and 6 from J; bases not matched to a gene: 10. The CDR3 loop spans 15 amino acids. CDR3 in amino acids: CASSEQGRGLAEQYF. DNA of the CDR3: TGTGCCAGCAGTGAACAGGGTAGGGGGCTTGCCGAGCAGTACTTC.

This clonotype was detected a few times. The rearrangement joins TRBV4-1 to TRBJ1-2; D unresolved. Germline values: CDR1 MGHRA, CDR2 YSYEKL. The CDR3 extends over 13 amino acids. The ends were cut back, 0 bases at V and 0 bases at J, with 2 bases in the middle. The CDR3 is CASSQDSNYGYTF. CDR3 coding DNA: TGCGCCAGCAGCCAAGACTCTAACTATGGCTACACCTTC.

CDR3 loop: CASSTMGSGAGDTQYF. Here the CDR3 DNA reads TGTGCCAGCAGTACAATGGGGTCAGGGGCAGGAGATACGCAGTATTTT. The genes are TRBV2 and TRBJ2-3; D may be TRBD1 (6 bases). The germline CDR1 and CDR2 sequences are SNHLY and FYNNEI. V lost 5 bases, J lost 5 bases, and 20 bases lay in between. This CDR3 has 16 amino acids.